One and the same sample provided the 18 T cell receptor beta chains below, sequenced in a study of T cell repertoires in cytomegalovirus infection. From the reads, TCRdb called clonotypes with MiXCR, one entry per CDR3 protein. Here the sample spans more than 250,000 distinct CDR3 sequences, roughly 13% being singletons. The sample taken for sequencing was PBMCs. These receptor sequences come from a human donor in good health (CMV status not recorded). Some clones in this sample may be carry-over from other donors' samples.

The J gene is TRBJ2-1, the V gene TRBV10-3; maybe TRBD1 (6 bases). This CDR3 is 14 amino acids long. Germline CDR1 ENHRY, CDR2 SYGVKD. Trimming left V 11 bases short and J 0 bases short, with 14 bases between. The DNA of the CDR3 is TGTGCCGTGACAACAGGGAGCTCCTACAATGAGCAGTTCTTC. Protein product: CAVTTGSSYNEQFF.

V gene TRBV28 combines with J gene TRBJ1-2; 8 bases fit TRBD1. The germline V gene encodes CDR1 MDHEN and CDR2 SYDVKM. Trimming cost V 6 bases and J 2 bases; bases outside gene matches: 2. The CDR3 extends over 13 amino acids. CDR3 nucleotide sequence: TGTGCCAGCAGGTGGACAGGGAACTATGGCTACACCTTC. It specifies CASRWTGNYGYTF.

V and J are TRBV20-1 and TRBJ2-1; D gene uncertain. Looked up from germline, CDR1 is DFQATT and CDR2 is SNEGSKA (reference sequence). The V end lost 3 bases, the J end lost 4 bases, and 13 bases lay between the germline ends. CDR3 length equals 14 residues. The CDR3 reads CSASRGRYYNEQFF. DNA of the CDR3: TGCAGTGCTAGCCGAGGCCGGTATTACAATGAGCAGTTCTTC.

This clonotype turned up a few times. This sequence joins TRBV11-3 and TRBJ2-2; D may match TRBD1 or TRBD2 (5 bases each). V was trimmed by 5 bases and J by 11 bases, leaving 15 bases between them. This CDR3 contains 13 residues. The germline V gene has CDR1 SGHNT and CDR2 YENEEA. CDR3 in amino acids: CASSPRDVEELFF. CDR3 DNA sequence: TGTGCCAGCAGCCCGAGGGACGTGGAAGAGCTGTTTTTT.

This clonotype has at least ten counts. This CDR3 is CASGQSLGNIQYF. DNA for the CDR3: TGTGCCTCGGGACAGTCCCTCGGAAACATTCAGTACTTC. The V and J genes are TRBV12-3 or TRBV12-4 and TRBJ2-4, with 7 nucleotides matching TRBD1. V lost 11 bases and J lost 6; bases outside the gene matches: 10. This CDR3 contains 13 residues.

CDR3 DNA: TGTGCCACCAGCAGAGATGGGGTACAAGAGACCCAGTACTTC. Translated, it gives CATSRDGVQETQYF. The V call is TRBV15, the J call TRBJ2-5; the D is unclear. The CDR3 length is 14 residues. Germline CDR1 reads LNHNV; CDR2 reads YYDKDF (reference sequence). Trimming removed 0 bases at V and 2 bases at J, with 7 bases between.

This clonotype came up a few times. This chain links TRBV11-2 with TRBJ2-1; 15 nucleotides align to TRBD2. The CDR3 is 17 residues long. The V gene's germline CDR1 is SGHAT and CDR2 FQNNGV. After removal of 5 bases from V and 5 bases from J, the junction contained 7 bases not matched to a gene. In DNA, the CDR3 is TGTGCCAGCAGCACGGGACTAGCGGGGGGTTGGGACAATGAGCAGTTCTTC. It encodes CASSTGLAGGWDNEQFF.

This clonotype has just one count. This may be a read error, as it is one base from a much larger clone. This CDR3 is CASRHTYEQYF. Written as DNA, the CDR3 is TGTGCCAGCAGGCACACCTACGAGCAGTACTTC. The chain employs TRBV28 and TRBJ2-7; no clear D gene. The length of the CDR3 is 11 residues. Germline CDR1 is MDHEN and CDR2 is SYDVKM. Trimming left V 6 bases short and J 2 bases short, with 5 bases between.

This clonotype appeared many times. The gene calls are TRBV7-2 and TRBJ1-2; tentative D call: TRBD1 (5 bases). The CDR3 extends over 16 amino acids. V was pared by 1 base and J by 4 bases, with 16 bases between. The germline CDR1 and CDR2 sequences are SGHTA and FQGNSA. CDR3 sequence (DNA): TGTGCCAGCAGCTTAGGGTCTTTCACGGACATCTATGGCTACACCTTC. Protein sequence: CASSLGSFTDIYGYTF.

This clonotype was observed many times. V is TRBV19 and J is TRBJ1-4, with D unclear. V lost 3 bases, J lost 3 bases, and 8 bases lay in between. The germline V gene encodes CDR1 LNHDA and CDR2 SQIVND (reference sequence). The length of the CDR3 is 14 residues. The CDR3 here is CASSMRQANEKLFF. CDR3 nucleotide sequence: TGTGCCAGTAGTATGCGGCAGGCTAATGAAAAACTGTTTTTT.

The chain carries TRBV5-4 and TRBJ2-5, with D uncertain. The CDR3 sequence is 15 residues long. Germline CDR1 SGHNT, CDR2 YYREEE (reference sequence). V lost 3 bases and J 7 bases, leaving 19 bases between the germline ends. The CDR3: CASSSPRETKGTQYF. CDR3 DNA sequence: TGTGCCAGCAGCTCCCCTCGAGAAACTAAGGGGACCCAGTACTTC.

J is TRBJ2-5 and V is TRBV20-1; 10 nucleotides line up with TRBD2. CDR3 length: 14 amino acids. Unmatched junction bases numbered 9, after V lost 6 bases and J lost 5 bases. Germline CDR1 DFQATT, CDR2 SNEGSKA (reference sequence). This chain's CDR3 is CSARLAGVPETQYF. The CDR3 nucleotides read TGCAGTGCGAGACTAGCGGGTGTGCCGGAGACCCAGTACTTC.

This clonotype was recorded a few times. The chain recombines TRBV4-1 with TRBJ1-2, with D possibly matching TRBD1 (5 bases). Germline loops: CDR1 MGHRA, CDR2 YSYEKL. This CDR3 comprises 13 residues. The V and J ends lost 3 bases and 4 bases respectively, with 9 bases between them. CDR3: CASSHLGTYGYTF. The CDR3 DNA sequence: TGCGCCAGCAGCCATTTAGGGACCTATGGCTACACCTTC.

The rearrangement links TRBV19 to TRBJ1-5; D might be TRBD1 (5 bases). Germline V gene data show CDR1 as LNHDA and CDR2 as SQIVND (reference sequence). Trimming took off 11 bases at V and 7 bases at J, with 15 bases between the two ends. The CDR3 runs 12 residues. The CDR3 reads CASGGRQQPQHF. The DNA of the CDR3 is TGTGCCTCCGGGGGGAGGCAACAGCCCCAGCATTTT.

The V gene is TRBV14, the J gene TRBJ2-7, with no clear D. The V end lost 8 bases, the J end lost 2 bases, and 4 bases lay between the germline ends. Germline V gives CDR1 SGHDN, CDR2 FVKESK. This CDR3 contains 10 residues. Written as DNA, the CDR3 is TGTGCCAGCGAAACCTACGAGCAGTACTTC. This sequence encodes CASETYEQYF.

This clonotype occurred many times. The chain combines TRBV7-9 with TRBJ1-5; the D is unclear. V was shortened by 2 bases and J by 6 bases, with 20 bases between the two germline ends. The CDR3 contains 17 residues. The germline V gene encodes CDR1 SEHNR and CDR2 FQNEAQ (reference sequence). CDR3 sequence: CASSLFPHGDPRQPQHF. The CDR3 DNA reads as TGTGCCAGCAGCTTATTCCCCCACGGAGATCCTCGTCAGCCCCAGCATTTT.

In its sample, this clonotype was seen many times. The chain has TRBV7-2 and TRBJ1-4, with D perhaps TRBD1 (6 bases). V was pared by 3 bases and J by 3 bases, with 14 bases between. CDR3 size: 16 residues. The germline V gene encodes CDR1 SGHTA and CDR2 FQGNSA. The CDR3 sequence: CASSLGGRLANEKLFF. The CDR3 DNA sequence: TGTGCCAGCAGCTTGGGGGGGCGCTTGGCTAATGAAAAACTGTTTTTT.

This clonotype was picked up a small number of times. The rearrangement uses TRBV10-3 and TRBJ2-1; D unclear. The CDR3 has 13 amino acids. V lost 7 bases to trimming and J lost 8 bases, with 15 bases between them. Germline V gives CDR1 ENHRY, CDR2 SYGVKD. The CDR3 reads CAITSSHEDEQFF. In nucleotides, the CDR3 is TGTGCCATCACGAGTTCGCATGAAGATGAGCAGTTCTTC.